This TCR beta chain was obtained from a study of shared clonotypes between healthy human individuals. TCRdb's copy holds only in-frame clones and misses some; the assay was immunoSEQ multiplex PCR. The sample shows 2,100,000 or so clones, approximately 96% of them seen only once. Germline CDR1 is SGHRS and CDR2 is YFSETQ. The CDR3 is made up of 14 amino acids. This clone was seen once. Compared with germline, one end of the junction differs, possibly owing to a read error. Sequencing input: naive CD4+ T cells sorted from blood. Indicated subset: CD45RA+ positively selected. This chain connects TRBV5-1 to TRBJ2-7; D uncertain. This receptor was identified in a man in his late teens or twenties in good health. The CDR3 reads CASSLTVTTYEQCF. The CDR3 DNA sequence: TGCGCCAGCAGCTTAACAGTTACTACCTACGAGCAGTGCTTC.